A selection of T cell receptor beta chains follows, all from one sample in a study of blood T cell repertoires in COVID-19. Sequencing used immunoSEQ multiplex PCR; TCRdb keeps in-frame clones, though not all of them. The sample lists more than 75,000 clones, 65% to 90% seen once, with 0.95% to 1.5% in the top ten. The sample was peripheral blood. Receptor source: a man older than 75 with active or convalescent COVID-19. The CDR3 runs from the conserved cysteine through the conserved F or W. A D gene is named only where the DNA matches it firmly. Expanded clones are given a class, and other clones once, few, many or no size at all.

J: TRBJ2-2; D: -; size: once; V: TRBV5-5; DNA: TGTGCCAGCAGCTACAGGTCCAACACCGGGGAGCTGTTTTTT; CDR3: CASSYRSNTGELFF
J: TRBJ2-1; D: TRBD1; size: -; V: TRBV5-4; DNA: TGTGCCAGCAGCCGTCTCATTCAGGGGGCGTCTAACAATGAGCAGTTCTTC; CDR3: CASSRLIQGASNNEQFF
J: TRBJ1-4; D: -; size: -; V: TRBV28; DNA: TGTGCCAGCAGGCCCCGGGGATTGGTCTTAGGAACTAATGAAAAACTGTTTTTT; CDR3: CASRPRGLVLGTNEKLFF
J: TRBJ2-7; D: TRBD1; size: -; V: TRBV3-1/TRBV3-2; DNA: TGTGCCAGCAGCCAAGTGGACAGGGGGCTCAAGCAGTACTTC; CDR3: CASSQVDRGLKQYF
J: TRBJ1-1; D: TRBD1; size: -; V: TRBV10-3; DNA: TGTGCCATCAGCCCGAGACAGGGTACTGGCACTGAAGCTTTCTTT; CDR3: CAISPRQGTGTEAFF
J: TRBJ2-1; D: -; size: -; V: TRBV6-6; DNA: TGTGCCAGCAGTTACGACTCTCCGCGAATTGGGAATGAGCAGTTCTTC; CDR3: CASSYDSPRIGNEQFF
J: TRBJ1-2; D: TRBD1; size: -; V: TRBV4-3; DNA: TGCGCCAGCAGCCAAGGACGACAGGGATATGGCTACACCTTC; CDR3: CASSQGRQGYGYTF
J: TRBJ2-1; D: TRBD2; size: -; V: TRBV12-5; DNA: TGTGCTAGTGGTCTAAAGACTAGCGGCTCCTACAATGAGCAGTTCTTC; CDR3: CASGLKTSGSYNEQFF
J: TRBJ1-3; D: TRBD1; size: -; V: TRBV11-1; DNA: TGTGCCAGCAGCCGCTCGGGACAGGGAAACACCATATATTTT; CDR3: CASSRSGQGNTIYF
J: TRBJ2-1; D: TRBD2; size: few; V: TRBV9; DNA: TGTGCCAGCGCTAGCGGGCCAAGCTCCTACAATGAGCAGTTCTTC; CDR3: CASASGPSSYNEQFF
J: TRBJ2-5; D: TRBD2; size: -; V: TRBV9; DNA: TGTGCCAGCAGCGCCGGGACTAGCGCCCAAGAGACCCAGTACTTC; CDR3: CASSAGTSAQETQYF
J: TRBJ2-7; D: -; size: -; V: TRBV15; DNA: TGTGCCACCAGCAGAGGCGGGCCGAGCTCCTACGAGCAGTACTTC; CDR3: CATSRGGPSSYEQYF
J: TRBJ2-1; D: TRBD2; size: -; V: TRBV7-2; DNA: TGTGCCAGCAGCTCTGGGACTAGCGGCAATGAGCAGTTCTTC; CDR3: CASSSGTSGNEQFF
J: TRBJ2-5; D: -; size: -; V: TRBV7-2; DNA: TGTGCCAGCAGCTCCGACACCCAAGAGACCCAGTACTTC; CDR3: CASSSDTQETQYF
J: TRBJ2-1; D: TRBD1; size: -; V: TRBV12-3/TRBV12-4; DNA: TGTGCCAGCACAGGGGGCGGTTATGAGCAGTTCTTC; CDR3: CASTGGGYEQFF
J: TRBJ2-7; D: TRBD2; size: -; V: TRBV6-1; DNA: TGTGCCAGCAGTGAAAAGGACTTTTCTAGCGGCGCCGAGCAGTACTTC; CDR3: CASSEKDFSSGAEQYF
J: TRBJ2-7; D: TRBD1; size: few; V: TRBV11-1; DNA: TGTGCCAGCAGTTTGGACAGGGGGCCCTACTACGAGCAGTACTTC; CDR3: CASSLDRGPYYEQYF
J: TRBJ2-1; D: -; size: -; V: TRBV4-1; DNA: TGCGCCAGCAGCCCCCATAACTCTGGCGGCTCCTACAATGAGCAGTTCTTC; CDR3: CASSPHNSGGSYNEQFF
J: TRBJ2-2; D: -; size: -; V: TRBV20-1; DNA: TGCAGTGCTAGTAAGGGCGGGGACACCGGGGAGCTGTTTTTT; CDR3: CSASKGGDTGELFF
J: TRBJ2-3; D: -; size: -; V: TRBV5-4; DNA: TGTGCCAGCAGCGAACAGGCTCCCTATACGCAGTATTTT; CDR3: CASSEQAPYTQYF
J: TRBJ1-6; D: TRBD1; size: few; V: TRBV7-9; DNA: TGTGCCAGCAGCTTAGAACAGGGGGCAAATTCACCCCTCCACTTT; CDR3: CASSLEQGANSPLHF
J: TRBJ2-2; D: TRBD1; size: -; V: TRBV19; DNA: TGTGCCAGTAGTATACGTGACAGGGGCGGTCCCGGGGAGCTGTTTTTT; CDR3: CASSIRDRGGPGELFF
J: TRBJ1-2; D: -; size: -; V: TRBV18; DNA: TGTGCCAGCTCACCCTCGAACAGGGCTGGCTACACCTTC; CDR3: CASSPSNRAGYTF
J: TRBJ2-5; D: TRBD2; size: -; V: TRBV6-2/TRBV6-3; DNA: TGTGCCAGCAGTTACTCCTGGGGGGGAAGCCAAGAGACCCAGTACTTC; CDR3: CASSYSWGGSQETQYF